A single T cell receptor (beta chain) is shown here with its context. This CDR3 region has 13 residues. V lost 4 bases to trimming and J lost 5 bases, with 10 bases between them. Germline CDR1 is SGHDT and CDR2 is YYEEEE. Per the original methods: Researchers report that nucleated cell counts were estimated from reference gene primer amplification. The table came from immunoSEQ multiplex PCR; TCRdb's copy has only in-frame clones and leaves some out. The V and J calls and clone size come from that table; D and trimming were worked out from the DNA. The data show roughly 100,000 clones, around 94% seen once. These data come from a study of blood T cell repertoires in COVID-19. About the research overall: The United States, Italy and Spain were the sources of the acute and convalescent COVID-19 samples. PBMCs, B-cell-depleted T cells, or T cells were the source of the cDNA or gDNA that made up the material.

The sample taken for sequencing was peripheral blood. V is TRBV5-6 and J is TRBJ2-1, with a possible D match to TRBD2 (6 bases). The receptor's source is a man aged 50 or older with active COVID-19. The CDR3 nucleotides read TGTGCCAGCAGCCAAGCGGGCGACAATGAGCAGTTCTTC. Its protein is CASSQAGDNEQFF.